This TCR beta chain was obtained from a study of blood T cell repertoires in COVID-19 (dated by TCRdb to 2020 to 2022). For context, the study as a whole: Samples covering the acute and convalescent phases of COVID-19 were provided by collaborators in the United States, Italy and Spain. The dataset comprised deeply sampled blood TCRbeta repertoires from subjects exposed to, actively infected with, or recovered from COVID-19. A freely available public database, intended as a resource for researchers studying the immune response to SARS-CoV-2, is where the repertoires were released. HLA class I and class II types, where available, came from metadata supplied by the sample provider rather than from assay-based typing. The sample metadata nearly always contained a de-identified subject ID, COVID-19 status, age in years and sex. The samples were drawn from two sources: the first 160 participants of the ongoing ImmuneRACE study, and 1,000 to 1,500 subjects contributed by 6 global collaborators. The material from the prospective study consisted of cDNA or gDNA derived from T cells, B-cell-depleted T cells, or PBMCs.

Results and caveats for the whole study, not just this receptor: The amount of clinical and demographic metadata varied by source and participant and was provided uncurated.

The immunoSEQ Assay, a bias-controlled multiplex PCR, was used to amplify TCRbeta CDR3 regions from genomic DNA. The authors' pipeline ran thus. Nucleated cell counts per sample were estimated from amplification of reference gene primers within the assay. To quantify the absolute abundance of each unique TCRbeta CDR3 rearrangement, sequence reads were collapsed and filtered. For each sample, productive Simpson clonality was calculated by taking the square root of Simpson's diversity index across productive rearrangements. In its TCRdb copy, this immuneACCESS table keeps in-frame sequences only and misses some clones. Where compared with another copy, unresolved V genes explain less than half of these, and the others have no known cause. V and J calls and clone size follow that table, whereas D and trimming were derived from the DNA. Counted in this sample were a few hundred thousand clones; over 75% of them appeared once. Roughly 1% of the sample goes to the ten largest clones.

In the prospective study, participants were 18 to 89 years old, resided in about two dozen geographic areas of the United States, and were enrolled through a virtual design. In the prospective study, cohorts were assigned on the basis of participant-reported clinical history obtained from a screening survey and a study questionnaire. Recovered participants in ImmuneRACE Cohort 3 were defined as having two consecutive negative NP/OP PCR tests, clearance from a healthcare professional, or resolution of symptoms. In the prospective study, whole blood, serum and a nasopharyngeal or oropharyngeal swab were collected from each participant by mobile phlebotomists. Additional blood draws and questionnaires over an approximately two-month period could optionally be provided by prospective study participants. Before DNA extraction, prospective study blood samples were shipped either frozen or at room temperature.

The table lists this clone with many counts. Which antigen it targets is not known. Per-base qualities were not stored, and no clone one base away is much larger. The sample comprised PBMCs or T cells enriched from blood (not recorded which). This TCR derives from a man aged 18 to 29 who had recovered from COVID-19.

The CDR3 corresponds to CASSYGTGDYEQYF. In nucleotides, the sequence is TGCGCCAGCAGCTACGGGACAGGAGACTACGAGCAGTACTTC. The chain uses TRBV5-1 and TRBJ2-7; 8 bases in the junction line up with TRBD1. V ends up 3 bases short and J 3 bases short, with an unmatched junction base count of 5. From the cysteine through the phenylalanine, the CDR3 covers 14 amino acids. Solely the CDR3 DNA is kept, with 42 bases framed from the first base. From the germline V gene, CDR1 is SGHRS and CDR2 is YFSETQ.